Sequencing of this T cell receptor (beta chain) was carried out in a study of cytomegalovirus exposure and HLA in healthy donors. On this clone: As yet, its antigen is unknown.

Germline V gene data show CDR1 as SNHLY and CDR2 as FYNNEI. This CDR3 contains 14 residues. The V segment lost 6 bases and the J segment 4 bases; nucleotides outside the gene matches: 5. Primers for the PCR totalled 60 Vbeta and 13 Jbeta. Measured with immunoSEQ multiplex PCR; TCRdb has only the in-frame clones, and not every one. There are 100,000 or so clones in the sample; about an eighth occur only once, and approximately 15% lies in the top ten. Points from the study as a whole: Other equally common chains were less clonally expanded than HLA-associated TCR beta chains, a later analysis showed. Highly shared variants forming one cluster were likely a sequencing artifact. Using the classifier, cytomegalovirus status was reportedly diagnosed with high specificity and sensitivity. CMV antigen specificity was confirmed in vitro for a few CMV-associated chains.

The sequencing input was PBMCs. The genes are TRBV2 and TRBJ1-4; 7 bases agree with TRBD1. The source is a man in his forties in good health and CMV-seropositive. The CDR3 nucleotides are TGTGCCAGCAGACAGACAGGGAATAATGAAAAACTGTTTTTT. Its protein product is CASRQTGNNEKLFF.